Following are 27 T cell receptor beta chains from one sample sequenced in a study of shared clonotypes between healthy human individuals (dated by TCRdb to about 2020). The protocol used for the library was the immunoSEQ multiplex PCR assay. TCRdb mirrors the immuneACCESS table, restricted to in-frame sequences. Some clones are absent from its copies; in checked studies, under half trace to an unresolved V gene, and the reason for the others is unknown. Present in this sample are some 1 million clones, roughly 70% of which were seen just once. Of the sample, approximately 1.5% is held by the ten largest clones. Sample: memory CD4+ T cells sorted from blood. The cell subset or site label of this sample denotes: CD45RA-negative fraction. The source of these receptors is a man in his late teens or twenties in good health.

The chain uses TRBV21-1 and TRBJ2-6; TRBD1 reflects the table's D call only, with no check against the DNA. TRBV21-1 is a pseudogene. This CDR3 has 18 amino acids. The CDR3 sequence: CASSKARQGVTGANVLTF. CDR3 bases: TGTGCCAGCAGCAAGGCGAGACAGGGAGTGACAGGGGCCAACGTCCTGACTTTC.

This clone was seen repeatedly, ten times or more. V usage is TRBV28 and J usage is TRBJ1-2, with no clear D. Germline V lookup: CDR1 MDHEN, CDR2 SYDVKM. The CDR3 runs 13 residues. Trimming shortened V by 5 bases and J by 0 bases, and 7 bases separated the two germline ends. CDR3 amino acids: CASSRTANYGYTF. Written as DNA, the CDR3 is TGTGCCAGCAGTAGAACAGCTAACTATGGCTACACCTTC.

The CDR3 nucleotides are TGTGCCAGCAGCTTAAGGGCCGGGACAGCGAACACCGGGGAGCTGTTTTTT. Protein product: CASSLRAGTANTGELFF. The rearrangement links TRBV7-2 to TRBJ2-2; 7 bases map to TRBD1. The CDR3 has 17 residues. J was trimmed by 0 bases and V by 2 bases; bases with no gene match: 6. Germline assignment: CDR1 SGHTA and CDR2 FQGNSA.

The rearrangement links TRBV5-1 to TRBJ2-1; D call uncertain. V gave up 0 bases and J gave up 4 bases, with 11 bases separating them. The CDR3 totals 15 residues. In germline, CDR1 is SGHRS, CDR2 YFSETQ. The CDR3 DNA sequence: TGCGCCAGCAGCTTGGCTCTAGTGTCATACAATGAGCAGTTCTTC. Translation gives CASSLALVSYNEQFF.

The gene calls are TRBV7-9 and TRBJ2-2; weak D call: TRBD2 (5 bases). The CDR3 is made up of 15 amino acids. Germline V gene lookup returns CDR1 SEHNR and CDR2 FQNEAQ (reference sequence). V shed 4 bases and J shed 4 bases, with 13 bases lying between them. The CDR3 DNA is TGTGCCAGCAGCTCCCGAGGGATAGGCACCGGGGAGCTGTTTTTT. As protein: CASSSRGIGTGELFF.

The rearrangement links TRBV28 to TRBJ1-6; perhaps TRBD1 as D (5 bases). The CDR3 consists of 15 residues. Germline CDR1 and CDR2: MDHEN and SYDVKM. Trimming stripped 7 bases from V and 11 bases from J, with 21 bases between. The CDR3 nucleotides read TGTGCCAGCACTACCGGGGGTCAGTCTAAAGCACCCCTCCACTTT. Protein: CASTTGGQSKAPLHF.

Of note for this clone: The junction differs from germline at one of its ends, possibly a read error. This chain connects TRBV11-2 to TRBJ2-1; the match to TRBD2 covers 9 bases. The CDR3 has 14 residues. Per the germline V gene, CDR1 is SGHAT and CDR2 is FQNNGV. CDR3 DNA: TGTGCCAGCAGATTAGCGGGGGACTTGAATGAGCAGTTCTTC. It yields the protein CASRLAGDLNEQFF. Using reference TRBV11-2 and TRBJ2-1 for the parts outside the CDR3, the full variable domain is EAGVAQSPRYKIIEKRQSVAFWCNPISGHATLYWYQQILGQGPKLLIQFQNNGVVDDSQLPKDRFSAERLKGVDSTLKIQPAKLEDSAVYLCASRLAGDLNEQFFGPGTRLTVL.

This clone was counted only a few times. The CDR3 region is CASSLEGRQKLFF. In nucleotides, the CDR3 is TGTGCCAGCAGCTTGGAGGGCAGACAAAAACTGTTTTTT. V is TRBV5-4 and J is TRBJ1-4; no definite D call. V was pared by 0 bases and J by 9 bases, with 9 bases between. Germline loops: CDR1 SGHNT, CDR2 YYREEE (reference sequence). There are 13 residues in the CDR3.

This chain uses TRBV2 with TRBJ1-1, with a weak D call TRBD1 (5 bases). This CDR3 has 15 residues. V lost 4 bases to trimming and J lost 7 bases, with 19 bases between them. Germline V gene data show CDR1 as SNHLY and CDR2 as FYNNEI. The CDR3, as DNA: TGTGCCAGCAGTGTACGAGACAGTCGGAGCGGTGAAGCTTTCTTT. It translates to CASSVRDSRSGEAFF.

A few counts support this clone. The chain couples TRBV7-6 to TRBJ2-7; D not certain. Germline V gene lookup returns CDR1 SGHVS and CDR2 FNYEAQ. Trimming left V 5 bases short and J 2 bases short, with 10 bases between. This CDR3 spans 13 amino acids. DNA for the CDR3: TGTGCCAGCAGCCCTCGACACACCTACGAGCAGTACTTC. This codes for CASSPRHTYEQYF.

This clone was seen a handful of times. The CDR3 loop reads CASSVQSKDRVATNEKLFF. As DNA, the CDR3 is TGTGCCAGCAGCGTTCAAAGTAAGGACAGGGTCGCAACTAATGAAAAACTGTTTTTT. This chain links TRBV7-9 with TRBJ1-4, with TRBD1 matching over 8 bases. This CDR3 region has 19 residues. V lost 5 bases and J lost 0; bases outside the gene matches: 14. Germline CDR1 is SEHNR and CDR2 is FQNEAQ (reference sequence).

The J gene is TRBJ2-2, the V gene TRBV7-9; D might be TRBD2 (5 bases). The germline CDR1 and CDR2 sequences are SEHNR and FQNEAQ (reference sequence). The CDR3 length is 16 residues. The germline V and J ends were trimmed by 0 bases and 1 base, with 9 bases remaining between them. The CDR3 DNA reads as TGTGCCAGCAGCTTAGCGGGGAGAGGGAACACCGGGGAGCTGTTTTTT. It encodes CASSLAGRGNTGELFF. The full variable domain, its missing parts supplied by reference TRBV7-9 and TRBJ2-2, is DTGVSQNPRHKITKRGQNVTFRCDPISEHNRLYWYRQTLGQGPEFLTYFQNEAQLEKSRLLSDRFSAERPKGSFSTLEIQRTEQGDSAMYLCASSLAGRGNTGELFFGEGSRLTVL.

This clone was seen more than once but under ten times. V and J are TRBV10-3 and TRBJ1-1, with D uncertain. The V end was cut by 0 bases, the J end by 1 base, with 9 bases between. Germline CDR1 and CDR2: ENHRY and SYGVKD. This CDR3 spans 15 amino acids. For the CDR3, the DNA is TGTGCCATCAGTGAGTCCCACGTGGAGAACACTGAAGCTTTCTTT. This gives the protein CAISESHVENTEAFF.

The genes are TRBV9 and TRBJ2-1, with 9 bases lining up with TRBD2. This CDR3 is built from 16 residues. V shed 4 bases and J 9 bases; nucleotides not matched to a gene: 14. The germline gives CDR1 SGDLS, CDR2 YYNGEE. CDR3 protein: CASSSGGRAPLGEQFF. CDR3 nucleotide sequence: TGTGCCAGCAGCTCCGGCGGGAGGGCCCCGTTAGGTGAGCAGTTCTTC.

The chain employs TRBV7-6 and TRBJ2-7; 9 bases agree with TRBD1. The germline CDR1 and CDR2 sequences are SGHVS and FNYEAQ. V lost 4 bases, J lost 6 bases, and 1 base stayed unmatched. The CDR3 loop spans 12 amino acids. In DNA form, the CDR3 reads TGTGCCAGCAGCTCGACAGGGGGCGAGCAGTACTTC. Protein: CASSSTGGEQYF.

The chain has TRBV4-2 and TRBJ2-1; D is perhaps TRBD2 (6 bases). Trimming pared 6 bases from V and 0 bases from J, leaving 12 bases between. This CDR3 is 15 amino acids long. Germline-derived CDR1 and CDR2 are LGHNA and YNFKEQ. The CDR3 DNA follows: TGTGCCAGCAGTCTAGCGACCAGCTCCTACAATGAGCAGTTCTTC. Its translation is CASSLATSSYNEQFF.

This chain uses TRBV5-1 with TRBJ2-2; possibly TRBD1 for D (6 bases). The V and J ends lost 6 bases and 1 base respectively, with 10 bases between them. The CDR3 spans 14 residues. The germline V gene encodes CDR1 SGHRS and CDR2 YFSETQ. CDR3 amino acids: CASTPQGNTGELFF. CDR3 nucleotide sequence: TGCGCCAGCACCCCACAGGGGAACACCGGGGAGCTGTTTTTT.

This chain connects TRBV27 to TRBJ2-1; TRBD2 aligns across 13 bases. With V trimmed by 4 bases and J by 6 bases, 3 bases remained unmatched. Germline CDR1 MNHEY, CDR2 SMNVEV (reference sequence). CDR3 size: 15 residues. The CDR3 sequence: CASSSGLAGFNEQFF. Here the CDR3 DNA reads TGTGCCAGCAGTTCGGGACTAGCGGGGTTCAATGAGCAGTTCTTC.

This chain joins TRBV4-3 and TRBJ2-3; D may be TRBD1 or TRBD2 (5 bases each). The V and J ends lost 5 bases and 1 base respectively, with 16 bases between them. This CDR3 has 16 amino acids. From germline, CDR1 is LGHNA and CDR2 YSLEER. This chain's CDR3 is CASSSGGAYGTDTQYF. Here the CDR3 DNA reads TGCGCCAGCAGCTCTGGGGGTGCCTATGGCACAGATACGCAGTATTTT.

The chain employs TRBV5-8 and TRBJ1-1, with D perhaps TRBD1 (6 bases). The CDR3 is made up of 15 amino acids. With 2 bases removed from V and 1 base from J, the gap between germline ends came to 12 bases. Germline V gene sequence: CDR1 SGHTS, CDR2 YDEGEE. CDR3 coding DNA: TGTGCCAGCAGCTTCCCAGACAGGAAGAACACTGAAGCTTTCTTT. Translating gives CASSFPDRKNTEAFF.

The rearrangement links TRBV2 to TRBJ1-1; 12 nucleotides line up with TRBD1. The germline V gene encodes CDR1 SNHLY and CDR2 FYNNEI. This CDR3 has 16 residues. V was pared by 6 bases and J by 4 bases, with 9 bases of the junction left unmatched. CDR3 in amino acids: CASRGGQGARGTEAFF. For the CDR3, the DNA is TGTGCCAGCAGGGGGGGACAGGGGGCGCGCGGCACTGAAGCTTTCTTT.

The rearrangement links TRBV11-2 to TRBJ2-1; no firm D call. Germline V gene data show CDR1 as SGHAT and CDR2 as FQNNGV. V lost 0 bases to trimming and J lost 2 bases, with 8 bases between them. The CDR3 sequence is 15 residues long. The CDR3 region is CASSLEGNPYNEQFF. DNA of the CDR3: TGTGCCAGCAGCTTAGAGGGTAACCCCTACAATGAGCAGTTCTTC.

This clone was seen a handful of times. V usage is TRBV9 and J usage is TRBJ1-1, with 8 positions matching TRBD1. V trimming: 3 bases; J trimming: 6 bases; junction bases outside the gene matches: 7. The CDR3 sequence is 14 residues long. Germline V gene lookup returns CDR1 SGDLS and CDR2 YYNGEE. Here the CDR3 reads CASSAGQGAAEAFF. The CDR3 DNA sequence: TGTGCCAGCAGCGCCGGACAGGGAGCCGCTGAAGCTTTCTTT.

The V call is TRBV19, the J call TRBJ1-6; weak D call: TRBD1 (6 bases). This CDR3 is built from 16 residues. The V end was cut by 3 bases, the J end by 7 bases, with 16 bases between. The germline gives CDR1 LNHDA, CDR2 SQIVND (reference sequence). CDR3 protein: CASSIPGTWSNSPLHF. The CDR3 nucleotides read TGTGCCAGTAGTATTCCCGGGACATGGTCCAATTCACCCCTCCACTTT.

This chain links TRBV7-2 with TRBJ2-2; D is ambiguous. The germline V and J ends were trimmed by 3 bases and 7 bases, with 9 bases remaining between them. Germline loops: CDR1 SGHTA, CDR2 FQGNSA. CDR3 length: 13 residues. The CDR3 here is CASSFPSSGELFF. The CDR3 region has the DNA TGTGCCAGCAGCTTTCCGTCAAGCGGGGAGCTGTTTTTT. Variable domain in full (rest from reference TRBV7-2 and TRBJ2-2): GAGVSQSPSNKVTEKGKDVELRCDPISGHTALYWYRQSLGQGLEFLIYFQGNSAPDKSGLPSDRFSAERTGGSVSTLTIQRTQQEDSAVYLCASSFPSSGELFFGEGSRLTVL.

Points on this clone: Only one base separates this from a far larger clonotype, so it likely reflects a read error. The gene calls are TRBV28 and TRBJ1-1; D is undetermined. This CDR3 is built from 11 residues. The V end lost 6 bases, the J end lost 1 base, and 3 bases lay between the germline ends. Germline lookup yields CDR1 MDHEN and CDR2 SYDVKM. CDR3 in amino acids: CASSGNTEAFF. CDR3 DNA: TGTGCCAGCAGCGGGAACACTGAAGCTTTCTTT.

This chain connects TRBV18 to TRBJ2-3; D is ambiguous. V was clipped by 4 bases and J by 4 bases, with 6 bases between them. The CDR3 has 12 residues. Germline CDR1 is KGHSH and CDR2 is LQKENI. The CDR3 spells CASSLTSDTQYF. CDR3 sequence (DNA): TGTGCCAGCTCACTAACATCAGATACGCAGTATTTT.